This T cell receptor (beta chain) derives from a study of spatial heterogeneity in lung cancer. Overall study context: Patients with untreated early-stage non-small cell lung cancer, numbering more than 55, were the donors.

This clonotype was recorded at least ten times. Its antigen is unknown. The V gene's germline CDR1 is DFQATT and CDR2 SNEGSKA (reference sequence). Trimming removed 4 bases at V and 0 bases at J, with 8 bases between. The CDR3 loop spans 13 amino acids. This sample's time point: blood at routine non-recurrence follow-up after resection. MiXCR, applied by TCRdb to the 5' RACE reads, yields one record per CDR3 protein. Of 110,000 or so distinct CDR3 sequences listed, roughly 10% are singletons. Findings and caveats of the study: Circulating ubiquitous expanded tumor TCRs were observed more frequently at resection than at follow-up.

The genes are TRBV20-1 and TRBJ2-3, with D unresolved. The material sequenced was PBMCs, taken at follow-up. The receptor's source is a female donor with early-stage non-small cell lung cancer. The CDR3 reads CSAKSPSTDTQYF. For the CDR3, the DNA is TGCAGTGCTAAAAGCCCCAGCACAGATACGCAGTATTTT.